The T cell receptor (beta chain) described here comes from a study of cytomegalovirus exposure and HLA in healthy donors. Study details: It was reported in a later analysis that the roughly 120 validation repertoires used the same platform as the 666 first-cohort repertoires.

The data were produced by immunoSEQ multiplex PCR, yet TCRdb's version contains in-frame clones alone and is incomplete. The sample yields 160,000 or so clones, approximately 86% seen once. Remarks on this clone: As yet, its antigen is unknown.

Findings and caveats of the study: Through in vitro validation, three CMV-associated chains were shown to be specific for CMV antigens. The study recorded around 160 TCR beta chains that were cytomegalovirus-associated.

CDR3 length: 12 amino acids. V lost 4 bases to trimming and J lost 3 bases, with 9 bases between them. Germline assignment: CDR1 SQVTM and CDR2 ANQGSEA. Material for sequencing was PBMCs. This receptor was taken from a man between 18 and 35 years old in good health and CMV-seropositive. The chain combines TRBV29-1 with TRBJ1-1; a weak D match, TRBD1 (5 bases). For the CDR3, the DNA is TGCAGCGTTGGGGAAGGGGACACTGAAGCTTTCTTT. This sequence encodes CSVGEGDTEAFF.